The rows below give T cell receptor beta chains drawn from one sample of a study of blood T cell repertoires in COVID-19. Sequencing was performed with immunoSEQ multiplex PCR; in TCRdb, only in-frame clones are kept and a portion is missing. The table lists some 250,000 clones, roughly 91% of them singletons. Sequenced sample: PBMCs or T cells enriched from blood (not recorded which). The receptors stem from a man in his forties who had recovered from COVID-19. Each CDR3 is given with its conserved first and last residue. The D gene is left open where the match is weak. Rows may omit the clone size; those that give it use once, few, many or a size class.

CDR3 DNA	CDR3 protein	J gene	clone size	V gene	D gene
TGTGCCAGCAGCCAGCGGACAGGGGGAGCACCCCTCCACTTT	CASSQRTGGAPLHF	TRBJ1-6	few	TRBV3-1/TRBV3-2	TRBD1
TGTGCCAGCAGCCTCCAACTTGGAGTCAATCAGCCCCAGCATTTT	CASSLQLGVNQPQHF	TRBJ1-5	once	TRBV3-1/TRBV3-2	.
TGTGCCAGAAGCCCACCCGGGGTGACAAATCAGCCCCAGCATTTT	CARSPPGVTNQPQHF	TRBJ1-5	.	TRBV5-3	.
TGTGCCAGCAGCCAAGGTCGGACAGGGACGGAGACCCAGTACTTC	CASSQGRTGTETQYF	TRBJ2-5	few	TRBV3-1/TRBV3-2	TRBD1
TGCAGCGTTGACAGGTACTCTGGAAACACCATATATTTT	CSVDRYSGNTIYF	TRBJ1-3	.	TRBV29-1	.
TGTGCCAGCAGTTGGACAGGACAGAATTCACCCCTCCACTTT	CASSWTGQNSPLHF	TRBJ1-6	.	TRBV6-5	TRBD1
TGCGCCAGCAGCCAAGAATGGGGGGATCAGCCCCAGCATTTT	CASSQEWGDQPQHF	TRBJ1-5	once	TRBV4-3	.
TGTGCCAGCAGCCAAGTCGTGGCAGGGGGACTCTATCAGCCCCAGCATTTT	CASSQVVAGGLYQPQHF	TRBJ1-5	.	TRBV3-1/TRBV3-2	TRBD1
TGTGCCAGCAGCTCGAGACTAGCGCCCAATGAGCAGTTCTTC	CASSSRLAPNEQFF	TRBJ2-1	.	TRBV7-9	TRBD2
TGTGCCAGCAGCCCAACGTCCCTACAGGGGGATGAAAAACTGTTTTTT	CASSPTSLQGDEKLFF	TRBJ1-4	.	TRBV9	TRBD1
TGCAGCGTTGATCTAACAGGGGGCGATGAAGCTTTCTTT	CSVDLTGGDEAFF	TRBJ1-1	.	TRBV29-1	TRBD1
TGTGCCAGTAGGGGCGGACAGGTCCATCAGCCCCAGCATTTT	CASRGGQVHQPQHF	TRBJ1-5	.	TRBV19	TRBD1
TGTGCCAGCAGACCGGACAGTTATGAAAAACTGTTTTTT	CASRPDSYEKLFF	TRBJ1-4	.	TRBV7-9	.
TGCAGCGTTGAAAAGACAGTGAGCTCCTACAATGAGCAGTTCTTC	CSVEKTVSSYNEQFF	TRBJ2-1	few	TRBV29-1	.
TGTGCCACCACGCAGTTCAATCAGCCCCAGCATTTT	CATTQFNQPQHF	TRBJ1-5	few	TRBV5-8	.
TGCGCCAGCTCCTTAGCGGGAGGGCCCGGCAATGAGCAGTTCTTC	CASSLAGGPGNEQFF	TRBJ2-1	.	TRBV10-2	TRBD2
TGCGCCAGCAGCGGTAGGTCGGGGAACACTGAAGCTTTCTTT	CASSGRSGNTEAFF	TRBJ1-1	.	TRBV5-1	.
TGTGCCAGTAGCTCCTCGGGGACAGTCCACTACGAGCAGTACTTC	CASSSSGTVHYEQYF	TRBJ2-7	.	TRBV19	TRBD1
TGTGCCAGTAACTCACGGGACTACCGCTACAATGAGCAGTTCTTC	CASNSRDYRYNEQFF	TRBJ2-1	once	TRBV19	TRBD2
TGCAGTGCTAGTAGGGGTCAGCCGAATGAAAAACTGTTTTTT	CSASRGQPNEKLFF	TRBJ1-4	.	TRBV20-1	.
TGTGCCAGCAATAAACAGGGGGGATACGAGCAGTACTTC	CASNKQGGYEQYF	TRBJ2-7	.	TRBV7-2	TRBD1
TGTGCCAGCAGTTACGACAGGTTTGGAAACACCATATATTTT	CASSYDRFGNTIYF	TRBJ1-3	.	TRBV6-5	.
TGTGCCAGCAGTGAAATTTGTGGGGGGGGGAACACTGAAGCTTTCTTT	CASSEICGGGNTEAFF	TRBJ1-1	.	TRBV6-4	.
TGTGCCAGCAGTTCAAGGGAGACAGGGGCGGATCAGCCCCAGCATTTT	CASSSRETGADQPQHF	TRBJ1-5	.	TRBV28	TRBD1
TGTGCCTGGAGTCTAGCGCCGGGCCACGAGCAGTACTTC	CAWSLAPGHEQYF	TRBJ2-7	.	TRBV30	.
TGTGCCAGCAGCAAATATCGGCAGTTCTTC	CASSKYRQFF	TRBJ2-1	.	TRBV21-1	.
TGTGCCAGCAGCGTGGGGCCCCAGAACACTGAAGCTTTCTTT	CASSVGPQNTEAFF	TRBJ1-1	.	TRBV9	.
TGTGCCAGCAGGGGGGACTCCGCCAATGAGCAGTTCTTC	CASRGDSANEQFF	TRBJ2-1	.	TRBV12-3/TRBV12-4	.
TGCGCCAGCAGACGGAGGGGTACTGAAGCTTTCTTT	CASRRRGTEAFF	TRBJ1-1	.	TRBV10-2	.
TGTGCCAGTAGCGCCCGGGACAGGGGTAGCAATCAGCCCCAGCATTTT	CASSARDRGSNQPQHF	TRBJ1-5	.	TRBV19	TRBD1
TGTGCCAGCAGCCATGGGACTAGCGGGGGGGCCGGTGAGCAGTTCTTC	CASSHGTSGGAGEQFF	TRBJ2-1	.	TRBV11-3	TRBD2
TGTGCCAGCAGCCCCCGAGATCAGCCCCAGCATTTT	CASSPRDQPQHF	TRBJ1-5	.	TRBV7-2	.
TGTGCCAGCAGTGTAGGGACAGGGGGCGCCTTGGGGGGCTACACCTTC	CASSVGTGGALGGYTF	TRBJ1-2	.	TRBV28	TRBD1
TGCGCCAGCAGCCAAGATAGGGGTATCGGCAATCAGCCCCAGCATTTT	CASSQDRGIGNQPQHF	TRBJ1-5	.	TRBV4-3	.
TGCAGCACGAAACAGAATGAGCAGTTCTTC	CSTKQNEQFF	TRBJ2-1	.	TRBV29-1	.
TGTGCCAGCAGACTGCGGGAGACCGCCGGCAATGAGCAGTTCTTC	CASRLRETAGNEQFF	TRBJ2-1	.	TRBV2	TRBD2
TGTGCCAGCCGCCCCCCGGGGGGCCGGGGAGATACGCAGTATTTT	CASRPPGGRGDTQYF	TRBJ2-3	.	TRBV9	.
TGTGCCAGCAGCTCGGGACTAAACCCCGCACAAGAGACCCAGTACTTC	CASSSGLNPAQETQYF	TRBJ2-5	few	TRBV7-2	TRBD2
TGTGCCAGCAGTTACTCAGGAGACAGGTCCTATGGCTACACCTTC	CASSYSGDRSYGYTF	TRBJ1-2	.	TRBV6-5	.
TGTGCCAGCAGCCAAGGACTAGCGGGAGCTAAGTTCTTC	CASSQGLAGAKFF	TRBJ2-1	.	TRBV5-6	TRBD2
TGCGCCAGCAGCTTGGGGACAGCCAACTCTGGAAACACCATATATTTT	CASSLGTANSGNTIYF	TRBJ1-3	.	TRBV5-1	.
TGTGCCAGTAGTCCGCGACAGGGTCGGAACAATCAGCCCCAGCATTTT	CASSPRQGRNNQPQHF	TRBJ1-5	once	TRBV19	TRBD1
TGTGCCTGGAGTCTTGCTAATGAAAAACTGTTTTTT	CAWSLANEKLFF	TRBJ1-4	.	TRBV30	.
TGTGCCAGTAGTATCAGACAGGGTGGAGGCTACACCTTC	CASSIRQGGGYTF	TRBJ1-2	.	TRBV19	TRBD1
TGTGCCAGCAGCGGACGGTCTCGGACAGCAGATGAAGCTTTCTTT	CASSGRSRTADEAFF	TRBJ1-1	.	TRBV9	.
TGTGCCAGTAGTATAGGAAACTCCGGGGCCGGGGAGCTGTTTTTT	CASSIGNSGAGELFF	TRBJ2-2	.	TRBV19	.
TGTGCCAGCAGCTTAGCGTTAACAACTAATGAAAAACTGTTTTTT	CASSLALTTNEKLFF	TRBJ1-4	few	TRBV7-9	.
TGTGCCAGCAGCTCCCTAGCGGGGGCTCCCTACAATGAGCAGTTCTTC	CASSSLAGAPYNEQFF	TRBJ2-1	.	TRBV7-2	TRBD2
TGTGCCAGCAGCCTTCGAACAGGGGGCGACTACACCTTC	CASSLRTGGDYTF	TRBJ1-2	.	TRBV5-8	TRBD1
TGTGCCAGCAGCCGAGGACTAGAACCCTACGAGCAGTACTTC	CASSRGLEPYEQYF	TRBJ2-7	.	TRBV4-2	TRBD2
TGTGCCAGCAGTCTGGACAGGGAAGGATGGTACACTGAAGCTTTCTTT	CASSLDREGWYTEAFF	TRBJ1-1	.	TRBV6-2/TRBV6-3	TRBD1
TGCGCCAGCAGCTTGAGTCGACAGGGGAATAATTCACCCCTCCACTTT	CASSLSRQGNNSPLHF	TRBJ1-6	.	TRBV5-1	TRBD1
TGTGCCAGCAGCCAAGCTGAAGTAAGGGGGCATCAGCCCCAGCATTTT	CASSQAEVRGHQPQHF	TRBJ1-5	.	TRBV4-2	TRBD1
TGTGCCAGCAGCCGCGCCGGGACAGGGGGCGTTGAAGCTTTCTTT	CASSRAGTGGVEAFF	TRBJ1-1	.	TRBV5-6	TRBD1
TGTGCCAGCAGCCGACAGGGTCTGGTTGTGGGCACTGAAGCTTTCTTT	CASSRQGLVVGTEAFF	TRBJ1-1	.	TRBV14	TRBD1